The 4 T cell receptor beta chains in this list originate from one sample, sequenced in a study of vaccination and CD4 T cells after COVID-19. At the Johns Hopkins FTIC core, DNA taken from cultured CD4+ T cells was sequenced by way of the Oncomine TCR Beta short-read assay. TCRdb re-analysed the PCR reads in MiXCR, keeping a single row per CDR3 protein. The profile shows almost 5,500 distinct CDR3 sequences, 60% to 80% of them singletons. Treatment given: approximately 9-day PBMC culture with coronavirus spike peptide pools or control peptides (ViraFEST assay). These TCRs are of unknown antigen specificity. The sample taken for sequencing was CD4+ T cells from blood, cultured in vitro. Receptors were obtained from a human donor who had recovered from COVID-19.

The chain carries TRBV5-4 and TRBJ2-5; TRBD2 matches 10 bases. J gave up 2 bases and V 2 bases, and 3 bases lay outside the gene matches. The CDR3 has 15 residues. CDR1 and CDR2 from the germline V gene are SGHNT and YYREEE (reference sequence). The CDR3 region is CASSFTSGDQETQYF. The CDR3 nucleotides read TGTGCCAGCAGCTTTACTAGCGGGGATCAAGAGACCCAGTACTTC.

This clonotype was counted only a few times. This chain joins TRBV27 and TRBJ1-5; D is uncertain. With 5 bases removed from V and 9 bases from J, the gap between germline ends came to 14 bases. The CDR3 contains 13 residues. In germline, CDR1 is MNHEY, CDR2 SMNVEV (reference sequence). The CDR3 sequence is CASSRSDVGPQHF. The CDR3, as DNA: TGTGCCAGCAGTCGAAGCGACGTAGGGCCCCAGCATTTT.

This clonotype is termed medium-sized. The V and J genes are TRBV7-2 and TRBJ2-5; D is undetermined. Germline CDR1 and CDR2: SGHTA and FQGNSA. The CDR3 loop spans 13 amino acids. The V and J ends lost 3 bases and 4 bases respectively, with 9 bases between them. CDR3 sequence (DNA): TGTGCCAGCAGCTTCACGGGTGGAGAGACCCAGTACTTC. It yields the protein CASSFTGGETQYF. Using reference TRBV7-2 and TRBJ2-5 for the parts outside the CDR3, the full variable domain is GAGVSQSPSNKVTEKGKDVELRCDPISGHTALYWYRQSLGQGLEFLIYFQGNSAPDKSGLPSDRFSAERTGGSVSTLTIQRTQQEDSAVYLCASSFTGGETQYFGPGTRLLVL.

CDR3 nucleotide sequence: TGCGCCAGCAGAAAGTGGACAGGGGGGACTGAAGCTTTCTTT. Translating it yields CASRKWTGGTEAFF. J is TRBJ1-1 and V is TRBV5-1; TRBD1 aligns across 10 bases. The CDR3 is 14 amino acids. Trimming cost V 5 bases and J 5 bases; bases outside gene matches: 6. The germline V gene has CDR1 SGHRS and CDR2 YFSETQ.